What follows is one T cell receptor beta chain and its context. Per the germline V gene, CDR1 is SGHRS and CDR2 is YFSETQ. CDR3 length equals 16 residues. Unmatched junction bases numbered 6, after V lost 1 base and J lost 2 bases. These data are taken from a study of blood T cell repertoires in COVID-19. For the study at large: COVID-19 samples collected from the United States, Italy and Spain covered acute and convalescent phases. PBMCs, B-cell-depleted T cells, or T cells were the source of the cDNA or gDNA that made up the material.

Original data processing: Using reference gene primer amplification, nucleated cell counts were estimated. Here immunoSEQ multiplex PCR was the method, and the copy in TCRdb shows in-frame clones only, minus some. From that table come the V and J calls and clone size; the DNA was used to work out D and trimming. The sample has around 120,000 clones, over 80% seen once. This TCR was sampled from a woman in her 70s with acute or convalescent COVID-19. The sequenced sample was peripheral blood. The chain links TRBV5-1 to TRBJ1-3, with TRBD1 matching 7 bases. For the CDR3, the DNA is TGCGCCAGCAGCTTGAGCCCAGGGGGGCCTGGAAACACCATATATTTT. It yields the protein CASSLSPGGPGNTIYF.